A single count supports the clone carrying this T cell receptor (beta chain). The antigen is undetermined. The CDR3 is 15 amino acids. The V segment lost 4 bases and the J segment 3 bases; nucleotides outside the gene matches: 8. Germline V gene sequence: CDR1 SQVTM, CDR2 ANQGSEA. iRepertoire HTBI primers and Arm-PCR of CDR3 regions built TCR beta libraries. Original processing methods: Across samples, roughly 64 TRBV and some 15 TRBJ segments were found. TCRdb recomputed calls from the multiplex PCR reads with MiXCR, one row per CDR3 protein. Here the V and J calls rest on TCRdb's processing, not on the authors' analysis. The sample contains under 500,000 distinct CDR3 sequences, less than 25% of which appear only once. The data were obtained in a study of regulatory T cells in long-lasting Graves disease. Study results and limitations: A greater number of public clonotypes (about 3,000) was shared by persistent patients than by new patients (around 960). Sample size was small, which may have lowered accuracy.

Time point denoted: persistent/refractory GD, antithyroid drugs over 5 years with positive TRAb. The TCR library was prepared using RNA isolated from PBMCs. In this cohort, patients came from an endocrinology department located in Xi'an, China. This sample comprised peripheral blood mononuclear cells (PBMCs), obtained when the disease was refractory, from a patient treated with antithyroid drugs. This rearrangement joins TRBV29-1 to TRBJ2-3, with 9 bases lining up with TRBD2. This TCR derives from a female donor with Graves disease. This CDR3 reads CSVGFWRGGTDTQYF. The CDR3 DNA sequence: TGCAGCGTTGGGTTCTGGCGGGGGGGGACAGATACGCAGTATTTT.